This TCR beta chain was recorded in a study of blood T cell repertoires in COVID-19. Whole-study context: Acute and convalescent COVID-19 specimens originated in the United States, Italy and Spain. Sources were T cells, B-cell-depleted T cells, or PBMCs; the material itself was cDNA or gDNA.

Methods used by the authors: Researchers report that nucleated cell counts were estimated from reference gene primer amplification. Assay: immunoSEQ multiplex PCR; the TCRdb copy retains only in-frame clones and omits some. The DNA gave D and trimming, while V, J and clone size come from that table. The profile shows about 190,000 clones, roughly 81% of them singletons. The trim removed 6 bases at V and 1 base at J, leaving 2 bases unmatched. The CDR3 is made up of 14 amino acids. The germline V gene encodes CDR1 MDHEN and CDR2 SYDVKM. Sequencing was performed on peripheral blood. The V and J genes are TRBV28 and TRBJ2-1, with 8 positions matching TRBD2. The TCR originated in a woman aged 70 to 79 with active or convalescent COVID-19. The CDR3 spells CASRVAGSYNEQFF. CDR3 bases: TGTGCCAGCAGGGTAGCGGGATCCTACAATGAGCAGTTCTTC. The variable domain in full, completed from reference TRBV28 and TRBJ2-1, reads DVKVTQSSRYLVKRTGEKVFLECVQDMDHENMFWYRQDPGLGLRLIYFSYDVKMKEKGDIPEGYSVSREKKERFSLILESASTNQTSMYLCASRVAGSYNEQFFGPGTRLTVL.